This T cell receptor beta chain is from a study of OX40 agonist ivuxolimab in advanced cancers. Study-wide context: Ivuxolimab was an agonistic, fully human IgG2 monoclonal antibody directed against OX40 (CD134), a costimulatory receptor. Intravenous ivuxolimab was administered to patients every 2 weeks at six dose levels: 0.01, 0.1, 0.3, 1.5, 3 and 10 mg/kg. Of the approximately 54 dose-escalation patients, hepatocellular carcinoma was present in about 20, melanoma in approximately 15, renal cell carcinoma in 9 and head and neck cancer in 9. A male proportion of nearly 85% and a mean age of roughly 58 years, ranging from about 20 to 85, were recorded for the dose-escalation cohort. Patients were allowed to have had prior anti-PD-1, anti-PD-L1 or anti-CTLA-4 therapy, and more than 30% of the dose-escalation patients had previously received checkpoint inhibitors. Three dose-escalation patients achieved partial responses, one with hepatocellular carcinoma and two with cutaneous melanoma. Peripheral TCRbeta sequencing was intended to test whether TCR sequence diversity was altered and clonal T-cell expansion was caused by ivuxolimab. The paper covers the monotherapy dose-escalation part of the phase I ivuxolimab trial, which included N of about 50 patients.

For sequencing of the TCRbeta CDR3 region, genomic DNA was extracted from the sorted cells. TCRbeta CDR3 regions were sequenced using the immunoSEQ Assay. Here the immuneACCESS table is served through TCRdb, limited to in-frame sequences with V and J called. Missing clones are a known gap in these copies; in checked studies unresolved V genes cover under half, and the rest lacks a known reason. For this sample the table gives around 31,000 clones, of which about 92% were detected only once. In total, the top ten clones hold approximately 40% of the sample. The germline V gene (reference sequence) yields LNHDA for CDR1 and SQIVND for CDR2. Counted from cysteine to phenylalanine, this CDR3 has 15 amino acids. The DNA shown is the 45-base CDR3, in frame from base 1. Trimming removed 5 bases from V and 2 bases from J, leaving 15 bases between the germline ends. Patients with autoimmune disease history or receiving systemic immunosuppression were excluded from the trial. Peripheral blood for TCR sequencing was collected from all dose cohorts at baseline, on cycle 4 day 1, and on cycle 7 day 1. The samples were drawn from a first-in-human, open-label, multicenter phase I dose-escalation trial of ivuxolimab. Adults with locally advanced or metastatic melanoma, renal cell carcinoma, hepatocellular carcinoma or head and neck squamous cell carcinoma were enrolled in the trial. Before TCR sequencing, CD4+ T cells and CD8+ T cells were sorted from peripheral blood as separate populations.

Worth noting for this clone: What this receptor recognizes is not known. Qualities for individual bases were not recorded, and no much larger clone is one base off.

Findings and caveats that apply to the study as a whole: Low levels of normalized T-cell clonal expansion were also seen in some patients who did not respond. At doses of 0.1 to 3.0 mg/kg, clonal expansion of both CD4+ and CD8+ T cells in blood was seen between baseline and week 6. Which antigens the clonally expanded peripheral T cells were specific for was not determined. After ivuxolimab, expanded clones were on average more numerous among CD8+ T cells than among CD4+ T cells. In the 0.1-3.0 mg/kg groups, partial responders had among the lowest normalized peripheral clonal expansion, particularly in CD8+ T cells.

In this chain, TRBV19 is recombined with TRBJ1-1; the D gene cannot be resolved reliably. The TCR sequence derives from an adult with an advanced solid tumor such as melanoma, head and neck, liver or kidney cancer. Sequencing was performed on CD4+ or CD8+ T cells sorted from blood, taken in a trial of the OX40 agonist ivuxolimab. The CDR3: CASSRVARSNTEAFF. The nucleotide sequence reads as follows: TGTGCCAGTAGTCGCGTGGCGCGAAGTAACACTGAAGCTTTCTTT.